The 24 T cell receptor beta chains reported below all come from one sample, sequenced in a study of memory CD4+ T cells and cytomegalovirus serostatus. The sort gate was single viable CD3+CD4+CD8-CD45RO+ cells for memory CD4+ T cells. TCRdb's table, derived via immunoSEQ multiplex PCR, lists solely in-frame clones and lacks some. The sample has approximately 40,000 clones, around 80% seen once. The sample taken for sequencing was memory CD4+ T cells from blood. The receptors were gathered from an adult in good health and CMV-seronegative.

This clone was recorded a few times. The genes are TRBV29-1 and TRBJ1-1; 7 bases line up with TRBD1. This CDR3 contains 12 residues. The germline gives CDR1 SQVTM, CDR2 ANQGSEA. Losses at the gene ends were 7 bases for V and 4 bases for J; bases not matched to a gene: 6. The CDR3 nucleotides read TGCAGCGCCCTCAGGGGGTCCACTGAAGCTTTCTTT. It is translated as CSALRGSTEAFF.

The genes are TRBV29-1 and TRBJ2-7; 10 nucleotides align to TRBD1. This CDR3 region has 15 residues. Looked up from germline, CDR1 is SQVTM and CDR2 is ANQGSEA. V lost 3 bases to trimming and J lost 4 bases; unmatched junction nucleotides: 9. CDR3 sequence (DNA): TGCAGCGTTGATCTGCGGGACAGGGGTCGGTACGAGCAGTACTTC. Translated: CSVDLRDRGRYEQYF.

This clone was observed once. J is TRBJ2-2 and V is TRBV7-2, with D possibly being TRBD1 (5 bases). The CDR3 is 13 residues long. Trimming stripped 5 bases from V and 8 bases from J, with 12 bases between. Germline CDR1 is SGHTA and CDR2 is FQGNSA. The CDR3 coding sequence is TGTGCCAGCAGCCGCGACAGCGCTGGGGAGCTGTTTTTT. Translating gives CASSRDSAGELFF.

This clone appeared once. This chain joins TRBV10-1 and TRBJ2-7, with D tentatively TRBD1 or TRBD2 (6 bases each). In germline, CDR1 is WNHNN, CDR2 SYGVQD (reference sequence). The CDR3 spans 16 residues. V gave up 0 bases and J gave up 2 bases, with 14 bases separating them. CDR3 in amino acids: CASSESGGLIPYEQYF. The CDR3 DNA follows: TGCGCCAGCAGTGAGTCAGGGGGGCTAATCCCCTACGAGCAGTACTTC.

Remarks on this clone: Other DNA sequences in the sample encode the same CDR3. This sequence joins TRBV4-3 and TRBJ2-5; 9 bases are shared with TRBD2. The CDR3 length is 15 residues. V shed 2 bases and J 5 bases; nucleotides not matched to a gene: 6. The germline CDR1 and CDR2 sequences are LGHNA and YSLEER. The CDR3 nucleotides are TGCGCCAGCAGCCAAAATAGCGGGAGTGGGGAGACCCAGTACTTC. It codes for CASSQNSGSGETQYF.

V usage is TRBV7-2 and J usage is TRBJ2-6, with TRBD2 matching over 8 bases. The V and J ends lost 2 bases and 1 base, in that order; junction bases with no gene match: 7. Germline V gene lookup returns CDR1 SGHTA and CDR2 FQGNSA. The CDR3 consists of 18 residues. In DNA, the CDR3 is TGTGCCAGCAGCTTAAGGACCAGCGGGGGATCTGGGGCCAACGTCCTGACTTTC. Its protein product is CASSLRTSGGSGANVLTF.

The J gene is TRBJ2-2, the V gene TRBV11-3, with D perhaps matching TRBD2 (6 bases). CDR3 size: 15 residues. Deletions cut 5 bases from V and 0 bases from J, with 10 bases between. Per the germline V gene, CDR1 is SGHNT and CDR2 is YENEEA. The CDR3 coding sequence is TGTGCCAGCAGCGGGGGGATTTCGAACACCGGGGAGCTGTTTTTT. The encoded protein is CASSGGISNTGELFF.

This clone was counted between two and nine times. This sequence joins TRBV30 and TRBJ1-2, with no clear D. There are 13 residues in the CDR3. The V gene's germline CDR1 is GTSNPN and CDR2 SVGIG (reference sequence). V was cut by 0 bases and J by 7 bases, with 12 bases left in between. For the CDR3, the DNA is TGTGCCTGGAGTGTTGAGTTTGGTGTTGGCTACACCTTC. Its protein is CAWSVEFGVGYTF.

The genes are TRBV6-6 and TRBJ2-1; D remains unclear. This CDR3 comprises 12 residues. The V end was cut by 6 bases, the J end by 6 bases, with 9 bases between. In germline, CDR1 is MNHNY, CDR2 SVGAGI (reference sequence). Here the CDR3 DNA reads TGTGCCAGCAGCGACCTTGGCAATGAGCAGTTCTTC. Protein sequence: CASSDLGNEQFF.

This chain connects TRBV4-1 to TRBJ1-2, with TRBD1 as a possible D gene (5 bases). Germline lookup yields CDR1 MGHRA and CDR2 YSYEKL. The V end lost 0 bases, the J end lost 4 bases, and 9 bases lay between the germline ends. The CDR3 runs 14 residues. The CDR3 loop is CASSQDTRVYGYTF. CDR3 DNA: TGCGCCAGCAGCCAAGATACCAGGGTCTATGGCTACACCTTC.

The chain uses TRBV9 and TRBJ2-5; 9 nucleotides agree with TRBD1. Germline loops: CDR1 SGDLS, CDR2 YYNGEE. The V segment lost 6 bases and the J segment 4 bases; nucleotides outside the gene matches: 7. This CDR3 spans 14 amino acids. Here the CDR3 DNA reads TGTGCCAGCACGAGACAGGGGGGAGGAGAGACCCAGTACTTC. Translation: CASTRQGGGETQYF.

The CDR3: CASSLDGASSYEQYF. DNA for the CDR3: TGCGCCAGCAGCTTGGACGGGGCGAGCTCCTACGAGCAGTACTTC. The chain uses TRBV5-1 and TRBJ2-7; D could derive from TRBD1 or TRBD2 (5 bases each). Between the trimmed V and J ends, which lost 0 bases and 0 bases, there was a span of 10 bases. Per the germline V gene, CDR1 is SGHRS and CDR2 is YFSETQ. The CDR3 loop spans 15 amino acids. The full variable domain, with the rest looked up from reference TRBV5-1 and TRBJ2-7, is KAGVTQTPRYLIKTRGQQVTLSCSPISGHRSVSWYQQTPGQGLQFLFEYFSETQRNKGNFPGRFSGRQFSNSRSEMNVSTLELGDSALYLCASSLDGASSYEQYFGPGTRLTVT.

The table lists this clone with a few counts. The DNA for the CDR3 is TGTGCCTGGAGTCGTAGCCCATCGCCAAACTATGGCTACACCTTC. Its protein is CAWSRSPSPNYGYTF. The chain is built from TRBV30 and TRBJ1-2; D is unclear. This CDR3 spans 15 amino acids. V gave up 2 bases and J gave up 2 bases, with 15 bases separating them. Germline V gene data show CDR1 as GTSNPN and CDR2 as SVGIG (reference sequence).

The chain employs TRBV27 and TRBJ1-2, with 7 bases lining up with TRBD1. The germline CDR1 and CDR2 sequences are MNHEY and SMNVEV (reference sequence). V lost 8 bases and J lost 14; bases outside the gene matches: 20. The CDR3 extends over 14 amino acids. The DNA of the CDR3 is TGTGCCAGCCGCCAGGGGGGGGGAACCACAGTTGGGACCTTC. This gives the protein CASRQGGGTTVGTF.

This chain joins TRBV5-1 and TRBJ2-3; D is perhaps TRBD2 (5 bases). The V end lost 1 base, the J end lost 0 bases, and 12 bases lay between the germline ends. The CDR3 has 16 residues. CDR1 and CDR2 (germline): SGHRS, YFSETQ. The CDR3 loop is CASSLTERKSTDTQYF. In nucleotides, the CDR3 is TGCGCCAGCAGCTTGACTGAGCGGAAGAGCACAGATACGCAGTATTTT.

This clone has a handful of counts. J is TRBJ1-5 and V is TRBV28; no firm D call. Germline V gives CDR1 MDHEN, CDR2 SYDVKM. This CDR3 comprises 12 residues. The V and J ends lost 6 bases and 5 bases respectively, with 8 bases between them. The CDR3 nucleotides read TGTGCCAGCAGGGTTTTCGATCAGCCCCAGCATTTT. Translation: CASRVFDQPQHF.

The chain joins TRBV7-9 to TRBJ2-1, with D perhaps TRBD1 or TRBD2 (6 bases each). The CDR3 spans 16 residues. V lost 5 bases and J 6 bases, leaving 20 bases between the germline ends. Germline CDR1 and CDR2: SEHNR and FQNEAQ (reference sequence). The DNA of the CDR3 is TGTGCCAGCAGCCCCTTCGAGGGGGGCTCTTTCAATGAGCAGTTCTTC. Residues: CASSPFEGGSFNEQFF.

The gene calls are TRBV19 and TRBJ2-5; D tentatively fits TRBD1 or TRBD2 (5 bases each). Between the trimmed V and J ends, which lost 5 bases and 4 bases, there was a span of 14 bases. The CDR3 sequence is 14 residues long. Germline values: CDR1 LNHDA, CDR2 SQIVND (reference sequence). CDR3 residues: CASSPRGVAETQYF. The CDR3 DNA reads TGTGCCAGTAGTCCAAGAGGGGTGGCAGAGACCCAGTACTTC.

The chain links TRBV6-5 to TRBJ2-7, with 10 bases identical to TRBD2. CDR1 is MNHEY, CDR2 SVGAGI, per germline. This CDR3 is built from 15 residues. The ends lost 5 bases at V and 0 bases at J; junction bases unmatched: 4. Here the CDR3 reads CASSTPSGSSYEQYF. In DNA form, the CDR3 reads TGTGCCAGCAGTACCCCTAGCGGGAGCTCCTACGAGCAGTACTTC.

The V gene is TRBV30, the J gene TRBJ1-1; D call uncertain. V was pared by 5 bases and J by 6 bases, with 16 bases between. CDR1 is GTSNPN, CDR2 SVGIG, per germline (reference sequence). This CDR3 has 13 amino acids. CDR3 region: CAWQTAFGAEAFF. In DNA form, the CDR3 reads TGTGCCTGGCAGACCGCGTTTGGCGCTGAAGCTTTCTTT.

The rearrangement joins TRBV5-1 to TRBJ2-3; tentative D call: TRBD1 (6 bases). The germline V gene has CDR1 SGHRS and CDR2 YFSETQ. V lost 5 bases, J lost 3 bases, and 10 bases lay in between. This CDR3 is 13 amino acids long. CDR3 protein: CASSPGQTDTQYF. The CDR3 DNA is TGCGCCAGCAGTCCCGGACAGACAGATACGCAGTATTTT.

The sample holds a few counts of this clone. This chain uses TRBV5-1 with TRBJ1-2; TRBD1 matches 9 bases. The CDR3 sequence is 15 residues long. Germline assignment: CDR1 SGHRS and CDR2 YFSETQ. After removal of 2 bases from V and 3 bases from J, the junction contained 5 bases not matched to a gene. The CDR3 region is CASSFSGQGYYGYTF. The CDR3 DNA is TGCGCCAGCAGCTTCTCGGGACAGGGATACTATGGCTACACCTTC.

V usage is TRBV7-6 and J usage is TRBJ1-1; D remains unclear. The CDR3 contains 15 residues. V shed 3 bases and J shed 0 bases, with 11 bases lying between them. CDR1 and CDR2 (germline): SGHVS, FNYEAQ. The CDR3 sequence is CASSFSGDLNTEAFF. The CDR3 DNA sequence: TGTGCCAGCAGCTTCAGTGGGGATTTGAACACTGAAGCTTTCTTT. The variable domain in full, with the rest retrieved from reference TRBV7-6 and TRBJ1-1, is GAGVSQSPRYKVTKRGQDVALRCDPISGHVSLYWYRQALGQGPEFLTYFNYEAQQDKSGLPNDRFSAERPEGSISTLTIQRTEQRDSAMYRCASSFSGDLNTEAFFGQGTRLTVV.

The CDR3 DNA reads TGTGCCAGCAGCTTAGAGGCCGGGACGGGGAATGAGCAGTTCTTC. This encodes CASSLEAGTGNEQFF. The rearrangement uses TRBV7-3 and TRBJ2-1, with D perhaps assigned TRBD1 or TRBD2 (5 bases each). This CDR3 is 15 amino acids long. Trimming took off 2 bases at V and 7 bases at J, with 15 bases between the two ends. The germline gives CDR1 SGHTA, CDR2 FQGTGA. Supplemented by reference TRBV7-3 and TRBJ2-1, the full variable domain reads GAGVSQTPSNKVTEKGKYVELRCDPISGHTALYWYRQSLGQGPEFLIYFQGTGAADDSGLPNDRFFAVRPEGSVSTLKIQRTERGDSAVYLCASSLEAGTGNEQFFGPGTRLTVL.